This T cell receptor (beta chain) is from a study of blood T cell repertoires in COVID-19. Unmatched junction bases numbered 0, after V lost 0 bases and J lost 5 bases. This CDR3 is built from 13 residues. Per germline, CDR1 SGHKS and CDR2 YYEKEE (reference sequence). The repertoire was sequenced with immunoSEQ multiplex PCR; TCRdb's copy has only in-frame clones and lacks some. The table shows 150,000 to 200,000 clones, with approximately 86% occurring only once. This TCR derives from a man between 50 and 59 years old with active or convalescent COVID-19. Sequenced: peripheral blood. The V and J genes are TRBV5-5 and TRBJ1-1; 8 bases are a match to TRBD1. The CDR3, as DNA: TGTGCCAGCAGCTTGGGGGACAGGACTGAAGCTTTCTTT. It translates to CASSLGDRTEAFF.